Each of the 25 T cell receptor beta chains below was sequenced from the same sample in a study of cytomegalovirus exposure and HLA in healthy donors. Here immunoSEQ multiplex PCR was the method, and the copy in TCRdb shows in-frame clones only, minus some. The sample has 130,000 or so clones, approximately 90% seen once; the top ten hold about 2.1%. The sample comprised PBMCs. Receptor source: a young woman in good health and CMV-seronegative.

The V and J genes are TRBV6-5 and TRBJ1-2, with TRBD1 identical over 10 bases. Per germline, CDR1 MNHEY and CDR2 SVGAGI. The CDR3 loop spans 15 amino acids. With V trimmed by 6 bases and J by 4 bases, 8 bases remained unmatched. Here the CDR3 reads CASSLRTGGFYGYTF. The CDR3 coding sequence is TGTGCCAGCAGCCTAAGGACAGGGGGGTTCTATGGCTACACCTTC.

This clone was found many times. The chain uses TRBV6-4 and TRBJ2-7; 7 bases agree with TRBD1. V shed 5 bases and J 4 bases; nucleotides not matched to a gene: 23. The CDR3 sequence is 19 residues long. Germline V gene sequence: CDR1 MRHNA, CDR2 SNTAGT. This CDR3 reads CASSPGTGEKTVKGYEQYF. The CDR3 region has the DNA TGTGCCAGCAGTCCGGGAACAGGGGAAAAGACCGTCAAAGGGTACGAGCAGTACTTC.

The chain uses TRBV18 and TRBJ2-7, with 11 positions matching TRBD2. V was pared by 6 bases and J by 6 bases, with 7 bases of the junction left unmatched. CDR1 is KGHSH and CDR2 is LQKENI in the germline V gene. The CDR3 sequence is 14 residues long. CDR3: CASSPLAGGSEQYF. The DNA of the CDR3 is TGTGCCAGCTCCCCCCTAGCGGGGGGAAGCGAGCAGTACTTC.

V is TRBV9 and J is TRBJ2-3; no definite D call. The germline V gene has CDR1 SGDLS and CDR2 YYNGEE. Trimming took 0 bases from V and 2 from J, leaving 10 bases between them. The length of the CDR3 is 15 residues. The CDR3 region has the DNA TGTGCCAGCAGCGTAGATGACTCTACCACAGATACGCAGTATTTT. It encodes CASSVDDSTTDTQYF.

The chain recombines TRBV19 with TRBJ2-7; 7 nucleotides match TRBD2. The germline V gene encodes CDR1 LNHDA and CDR2 SQIVND (reference sequence). CDR3 length: 16 amino acids. V gave up 2 bases and J gave up 3 bases; unmatched junction bases: 10. Here the CDR3 reads CASSIRAGATLYEQYF. The CDR3 region has the DNA TGTGCCAGTAGTATAAGGGCGGGAGCGACACTCTACGAGCAGTACTTC.

The gene calls are TRBV11-3 and TRBJ1-4; 10 bases line up with TRBD1. With V trimmed by 5 bases and J by 6 bases, 9 bases remained unmatched. This CDR3 comprises 16 residues. Germline V lookup: CDR1 SGHNT, CDR2 YENEEA. In DNA form, the CDR3 reads TGTGCCAGCAGCCAACGACAGGGGGCGGGTGATGAAAAACTGTTTTTT. This translates into CASSQRQGAGDEKLFF.

This chain links TRBV6-1 with TRBJ2-7; 8 nucleotides match TRBD1. The CDR3 is 14 amino acids. The germline gives CDR1 MNHNS, CDR2 SASEGT. The J segment lost 5 bases and the V segment lost 3 bases, leaving 6 bases of the junction unmatched. The CDR3 protein is CASSDRQGSNEQYF. As DNA, the CDR3 is TGTGCCAGCAGTGACCGACAGGGGAGTAACGAGCAGTACTTC.

This sequence joins TRBV6-5 and TRBJ2-2; D is possibly TRBD1 (6 bases). V was trimmed by 6 bases and J by 6 bases, leaving 11 bases between them. This CDR3 spans 13 amino acids. In germline, CDR1 is MNHEY, CDR2 SVGAGI. The CDR3 spells CASRDEGAGELFF. For the CDR3, the DNA is TGTGCCAGCAGAGACGAGGGGGCCGGGGAGCTGTTTTTT.

The genes are TRBV18 and TRBJ1-1; maybe TRBD1 (5 bases). This CDR3 has 15 amino acids. V was cut by 2 bases and J by 1 base, with 11 bases left in between. The V gene's germline CDR1 is KGHSH and CDR2 LQKENI. The CDR3 bases are TGTGCCAGCTCACCATACCGACAGCAGAACACTGAAGCTTTCTTT. Translation: CASSPYRQQNTEAFF.

The chain combines TRBV9 with TRBJ2-3; perhaps TRBD2 as D (6 bases). This CDR3 has 16 residues. Trimming took 1 base from V and 1 from J, leaving 13 bases between them. Germline CDR1 reads SGDLS; CDR2 reads YYNGEE. The CDR3, as DNA: TGTGCCAGCAGCGTACTAGGGCGGGACGGCACAGATACGCAGTATTTT. As protein: CASSVLGRDGTDTQYF.

V and J are TRBV30 and TRBJ2-3, with 7 bases matching TRBD2. The CDR3 length is 16 residues. The J segment lost 2 bases and the V segment lost 0 bases, leaving 8 bases of the junction unmatched. The germline V gene encodes CDR1 GTSNPN and CDR2 SVGIG (reference sequence). The CDR3 nucleotides read TGTGCCTGGAGTGTAGATTCTAGCGGCTACACAGATACGCAGTATTTT. Residues: CAWSVDSSGYTDTQYF.

The chain is built from TRBV7-3 and TRBJ2-3; possible D gene TRBD1, 6 bases. This CDR3 has 16 residues. V was cut by 3 bases and J by 1 base, with 14 bases left in between. Germline V gene lookup returns CDR1 SGHTA and CDR2 FQGTGA. Here the CDR3 reads CASSLVGQQGTDTQYF. The CDR3 DNA follows: TGTGCCAGCAGCTTGGTGGGACAACAAGGCACAGATACGCAGTATTTT. Full variable domain (missing parts from reference TRBV7-3 and TRBJ2-3): GAGVSQTPSNKVTEKGKYVELRCDPISGHTALYWYRQSLGQGPEFLIYFQGTGAADDSGLPNDRFFAVRPEGSVSTLKIQRTERGDSAVYLCASSLVGQQGTDTQYFGPGTRLTVL.

V usage is TRBV7-2 and J usage is TRBJ2-5; D possibly corresponds to TRBD2 (6 bases). There are 14 residues in the CDR3. The germline V gene encodes CDR1 SGHTA and CDR2 FQGNSA. V lost 5 bases, J lost 3 bases, and 13 bases lay in between. This CDR3 reads CASSRRDLKETQYF. As DNA, the CDR3 is TGTGCCAGCAGCCGCAGGGACTTAAAAGAGACCCAGTACTTC.

The gene calls are TRBV2 and TRBJ2-7; 9 bases are shared with TRBD1. Germline lookup yields CDR1 SNHLY and CDR2 FYNNEI. This CDR3 comprises 15 residues. V dropped 6 bases and J dropped 2; count of bases not matched to a gene: 8. In DNA form, the CDR3 reads TGTGCCAGCAGCAGCGACAGGGGGGTAACCTACGAGCAGTACTTC. It codes for CASSSDRGVTYEQYF.

V usage is TRBV7-3 and J usage is TRBJ1-2; no reliable D call. Between the trimmed V and J ends, which lost 0 bases and 1 base, there was a span of 9 bases. The CDR3 loop spans 15 amino acids. The germline CDR1 and CDR2 sequences are SGHTA and FQGTGA. CDR3 sequence: CASSLTSGSNYGYTF. The DNA for the CDR3 is TGTGCCAGCAGCTTAACCAGCGGAAGTAACTATGGCTACACCTTC. Together with reference TRBV7-3 and TRBJ1-2, the CDR3 gives the full variable domain: GAGVSQTPSNKVTEKGKYVELRCDPISGHTALYWYRQSLGQGPEFLIYFQGTGAADDSGLPNDRFFAVRPEGSVSTLKIQRTERGDSAVYLCASSLTSGSNYGYTFGSGTRLTVV.

The gene calls are TRBV6-5 and TRBJ1-2; TRBD1 agrees at 8 bases. Germline V gene lookup returns CDR1 MNHEY and CDR2 SVGAGI. With V trimmed by 7 bases and J by 4 bases, 5 bases remained unmatched. This CDR3 comprises 13 residues. The CDR3 protein is CASTRTGRYGYTF. CDR3 DNA sequence: TGTGCCAGCACCCGGACAGGGCGCTATGGCTACACCTTC.

The chain employs TRBV15 and TRBJ2-3; 9 bases line up with TRBD2. CDR1 and CDR2 from the germline V gene are LNHNV and YYDKDF (reference sequence). After removal of 0 bases from V and 2 bases from J, the junction contained 12 bases not matched to a gene. This CDR3 region has 19 residues. This CDR3 is CATSRDAGGGRADTDTQYF. CDR3 DNA sequence: TGTGCCACCAGCAGAGACGCAGGCGGCGGGAGGGCCGACACAGATACGCAGTATTTT.

The V call is TRBV7-9, the J call TRBJ2-5, with D maybe TRBD2 (6 bases). Trimming pared 8 bases from V and 4 bases from J, leaving 17 bases between. The CDR3 spans 14 residues. The germline V gene has CDR1 SEHNR and CDR2 FQNEAQ (reference sequence). This chain's CDR3 is CASALGGAAETQYF. CDR3 bases: TGTGCCAGCGCACTGGGGGGAGCAGCAGAGACCCAGTACTTC.

The chain has TRBV15 and TRBJ2-7, with D tentatively TRBD1 (5 bases). The length of the CDR3 is 17 residues. V shed 0 bases and J shed 0 bases, with 15 bases lying between them. Germline CDR1 and CDR2: LNHNV and YYDKDF (reference sequence). The CDR3 DNA reads as TGTGCCACCAGCAGAGAGGTGGGGCAGGCCACCTCCTACGAGCAGTACTTC. This codes for CATSREVGQATSYEQYF.

The rearrangement uses TRBV28 and TRBJ1-2, with D perhaps TRBD1 (5 bases). The germline CDR1 and CDR2 sequences are MDHEN and SYDVKM. The CDR3 totals 13 residues. The V gene lost 3 bases and the J gene lost 2 bases, with 7 bases spanning the gap. The CDR3 region has the DNA TGTGCCAGCAGTTTGACAGTGAACTATGGCTACACCTTC. Its protein product is CASSLTVNYGYTF.

The V gene is TRBV10-1, the J gene TRBJ2-7, with D possibly matching TRBD1 (6 bases). Trimming pared 3 bases from V and 5 bases from J, leaving 11 bases between. The germline V gene has CDR1 WNHNN and CDR2 SYGVQD (reference sequence). The CDR3 covers 13 residues. CDR3 amino acids: CASSDHRVNEQYF. For the CDR3, the DNA is TGCGCCAGCAGTGATCACAGGGTTAACGAGCAGTACTTC.

The gene calls are TRBV13 and TRBJ2-4; 7 nucleotides match TRBD1. V lost 1 base to trimming and J lost 0 bases; unmatched junction nucleotides: 6. Germline assignment: CDR1 PRHDT and CDR2 FYEKMQ (reference sequence). The CDR3 covers 17 residues. CDR3 in DNA: TGTGCCAGCAGCTTAGAAGGGGGCGGATTAGCCAAAAACATTCAGTACTTC. It codes for CASSLEGGGLAKNIQYF.

The chain uses TRBV10-3 and TRBJ2-7; tentatively, D is TRBD2 (5 bases). V gave up 7 bases and J gave up 0 bases, with 10 bases separating them. CDR3 length equals 13 residues. Per the germline V gene, CDR1 is ENHRY and CDR2 is SYGVKD. DNA of the CDR3: TGTGCCATCATGGACGGGAACTCCTACGAGCAGTACTTC. This gives the protein CAIMDGNSYEQYF.

This chain uses TRBV12-2 with TRBJ2-7; the listed D gene, TRBD1, was not tested against the DNA. TRBV12-2 is designated a pseudogene. The CDR3 has 14 residues. This chain's CDR3 is CASRSRDNSYEQYF. CDR3 DNA sequence: TGTGCAAGTCGCTCCCGGGACAACTCCTACGAGCAGTACTTC.

V and J are TRBV5-6 and TRBJ1-6; tentative D call: TRBD1 (6 bases). V lost 4 bases, J lost 6 bases, and 11 bases lay in between. The length of the CDR3 is 14 residues. CDR1 and CDR2 (germline): SGHDT, YYEEEE. The CDR3 sequence: CASSPGHRNSPLHF. CDR3 sequence (DNA): TGTGCCAGCAGCCCGGGACACCGTAATTCACCCCTCCACTTT.